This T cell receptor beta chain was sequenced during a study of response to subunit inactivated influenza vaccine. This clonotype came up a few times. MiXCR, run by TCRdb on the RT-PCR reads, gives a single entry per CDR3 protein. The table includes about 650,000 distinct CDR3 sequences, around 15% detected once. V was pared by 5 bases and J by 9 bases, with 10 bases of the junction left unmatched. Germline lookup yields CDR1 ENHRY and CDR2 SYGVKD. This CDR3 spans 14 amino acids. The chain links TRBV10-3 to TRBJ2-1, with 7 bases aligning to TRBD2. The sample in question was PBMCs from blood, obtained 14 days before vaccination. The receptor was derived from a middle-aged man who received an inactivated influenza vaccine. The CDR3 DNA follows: TGTGCCATCAGTCCTGACGGGAGGAGGGTTGAGCAGTTCTTC. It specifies CAISPDGRRVEQFF.